The sequence of this T cell receptor (beta chain) was determined in a study of blood T cell repertoires in COVID-19 (dated by TCRdb to 2020 to 2022). For context, the study as a whole: Collaborator samples came from the United States, Italy and Spain and covered acute and convalescent phases of COVID-19. Sample metadata almost always included a de-identified subject ID, COVID-19 status, age in years and sex. The material from the prospective study consisted of cDNA or gDNA derived from T cells, B-cell-depleted T cells, or PBMCs. HLA class I and class II types, where available, came from metadata supplied by the sample provider rather than from assay-based typing. The repertoires were released in a freely available public database meant as a resource for research on the immune response to SARS-CoV-2. Deeply sampled blood TCRbeta repertoires from subjects exposed to, actively infected with, or recovered from COVID-19 were included in the dataset. Samples came from the ongoing ImmuneRACE study (first 160 participants) plus 1,254 subjects from 6 global collaborators.

TCRbeta CDR3 regions were amplified from genomic DNA using the immunoSEQ Assay, a bias-controlled multiplex PCR. The paper's data handling went like this. Nucleated cell counts per sample were estimated from amplification of reference gene primers within the assay. To quantify the absolute abundance of each unique TCRbeta CDR3 rearrangement, sequence reads were collapsed and filtered. For each sample, productive Simpson clonality was calculated as the square root of Simpson's diversity index over productive rearrangements. In TCRdb, the immuneACCESS table is reduced to in-frame sequences with V and J assigned. These tables do not hold every clone; where another copy was compared, an unresolved V gene accounts for under half, and the others remain unexplained. The V and J calls and clone size were taken over from that table, and D and trimming were inferred from the DNA. For this sample there are more than 25,000 clones; less than 95% appear just once. Clones ranked in the top ten supply around 1% of the sample.

In the germline V gene, CDR1 corresponds to SGDLS and CDR2 to YYNGEE. The CDR3 covers 17 residues, taking in both the cysteine and the phenylalanine. Solely the CDR3 DNA is kept, with 51 bases framed from the first base. Trimming takes 4 bases from V and 6 bases from J, and the germline ends sit 20 bases apart. What the study reported, not specific to this receptor: How much clinical and demographic metadata was included differed by source and by participant, and the metadata was provided uncurated.

Collaborating institutions collected whole blood in K2EDTA tubes following their own protocols. Collaborator samples were shipped for TCRbeta analysis as frozen whole blood, isolated PBMCs, or DNA extracted from either sample type. Details on this clone: Its antigen is currently not known. No much larger clonotype is one base removed from it; base qualities were not supplied.

The V and J genes are TRBV9 and TRBJ2-6; TRBD2 might be the D gene, on 7 matching bases. The source material was peripheral blood. This TCR came from a man between 65 and 85 years old with active or convalescent COVID-19. The nucleotides read TGTGCCAGCAGCTTCTTGGTGGGAGGGGGAAAGGCCAACGTCCTGACTTTC. Its amino acids are CASSFLVGGGKANVLTF.